The rows below give T cell receptor beta chains drawn from one sample of a study of blood T cell repertoires in COVID-19. Profiling relied on immunoSEQ multiplex PCR, and the TCRdb table lists in-frame clones only, not all of them. In the table there are 80,000 to 95,000 clones, less than 85% of which are singletons. Specimen: peripheral blood. These receptor sequences come from a man older than 75 with acute or convalescent COVID-19. Both conserved end residues are part of each CDR3. A D gene is named only where the DNA matches it firmly. A row's size may be missing; if present it is once, few, many or a size class.

>18|TRBJ2-7|TRBV19|TRBD2|few
TGTGCCAGTAATGATAGGACGGCGGCTAGCGGGAGGTCCTACGAGCAGTACTTC
CASNDRTAASGRSYEQYF
>14|TRBJ2-7|TRBV10-1|TRBD2|few
TGCGCCAGCAGTTGTCTAGCGGGGACCTACGAGCAGTACTTC
CASSCLAGTYEQYF
>13|TRBJ2-7|TRBV19|TRBD1|NA
TGTGCCATCGGACAGGGGGACATCTACGAGCAGTACTTC
CAIGQGDIYEQYF
>15|TRBJ1-2|TRBV6-6|NA|NA
TGTGCCAGCAGCACTGGGGCAGCGACCTCCTATGGCTACACCTTC
CASSTGAATSYGYTF
>15|TRBJ1-2|TRBV6-6|TRBD1|NA
TGTGCCAGCAGTGCCTACAGGGGGCGGATCTATGGCTACACCTTC
CASSAYRGRIYGYTF
>15|TRBJ1-2|TRBV2|TRBD1|NA
TGTGCCAGCAGGGGCGGACAGGGGGGAACCTATGGCTACACCTTC
CASRGGQGGTYGYTF
>14|TRBJ2-5|TRBV29-1|TRBD2|NA
TGCAGCTCCGGGACTAGCGGGGCGCAGAAGACCCAGTACTTC
CSSGTSGAQKTQYF
>12|TRBJ1-1|TRBV6-1|NA|NA
TGTGCCAGCAGTGACGGGGGTTCTGAAGCTTTCTTT
CASSDGGSEAFF
>13|TRBJ2-1|TRBV3-1/TRBV3-2|TRBD2|NA
TGTGCCAGCAGCCAAGAAAGAGACGGGAGGAAGTTCTTC
CASSQERDGRKFF
>13|TRBJ2-1|TRBV7-2|NA|few
TGTGCCAGCAGCTTCCCTCTATCCCCCGCGGAGTTCTTC
CASSFPLSPAEFF
>14|TRBJ1-5|TRBV27|TRBD1|NA
TGTGCCAGCGGGGACAGGGTCCTCAATCAGCCCCAGCATTTT
CASGDRVLNQPQHF
>14|TRBJ2-1|TRBV29-1|NA|NA
TGCAGCGCCAGGGACTCCTACTCCTACAATGAGCAGTTCTTC
CSARDSYSYNEQFF
>14|TRBJ1-5|TRBV30|TRBD1|NA
TGTGCCTGGGCTGAACAGGGGGCAGGGCAGCCCCAGCATTTT
CAWAEQGAGQPQHF
>15|TRBJ2-7|TRBV27|TRBD2|NA
TGTGCCAGCAGAAGTTCCGGGACTAGCCCATACGAGCAGTACTTC
CASRSSGTSPYEQYF
>14|TRBJ2-2|TRBV11-3|NA|NA
TGTGCCAGCAGTTTTCGGGGGAACACCGGGGAGCTGTTTTTT
CASSFRGNTGELFF
>12|TRBJ2-7|TRBV7-6|NA|NA
TGTGCCAGCAGCCTGTTACGGTCCGAGCAGTACTTC
CASSLLRSEQYF
>15|TRBJ2-7|TRBV7-2|TRBD1|NA
TGTGCCAGCAGCACGAGGCGGGACAGGGATTACGAGCAGTACTTC
CASSTRRDRDYEQYF
>15|TRBJ2-3|TRBV27|TRBD2|NA
TGTGCCAGCAGTCCGGGACTAGCGGGACCAGATACGCAGTATTTT
CASSPGLAGPDTQYF
>14|TRBJ2-7|TRBV7-8|TRBD1|NA
TGTGCCAGCAGCCGCTCGGGACAGGCCTACGAGCAGTACTTC
CASSRSGQAYEQYF
>14|TRBJ1-5|TRBV3-1/TRBV3-2|TRBD1|NA
TGTGCCAGCAGCCAGGGACAGGGGGATCAGCCCCAGCATTTT
CASSQGQGDQPQHF
>16|TRBJ2-5|TRBV19|TRBD1|NA
TGTGCCAGTAGTATTCTCGGGGACAGGGTCTTGGAGACCCAGTACTTC
CASSILGDRVLETQYF
>18|TRBJ1-1|TRBV30|NA|NA
TGTGCCTGGAGTTACAAACCGGGCCGGGGGGATAAGAACACTGAAGCTTTCTTT
CAWSYKPGRGDKNTEAFF
>15|TRBJ2-7|TRBV18|NA|NA
TGTGCCAGCTCACCACTCCGGGACACAGCCATCGAGCAGTACTTC
CASSPLRDTAIEQYF
>15|TRBJ1-2|TRBV6-1|TRBD1|NA
TGTGCCAGCAGTGAAAGCGGGACAGGGAGGTATGGCTACACCTTC
CASSESGTGRYGYTF
>15|TRBJ1-6|TRBV18|NA|NA
TGTGCCAGCTCACCCCTTGCGGGGGGTAATTCACCCCTCCACTTT
CASSPLAGGNSPLHF
>16|TRBJ1-5|TRBV5-8|TRBD1|NA
TGTGCCAGCACCGCCAAACAGGGGTTCGGCAATCAGCCCCAGCATTTT
CASTAKQGFGNQPQHF
>14|TRBJ1-5|TRBV9|TRBD1|NA
TGTGCCAGCAGTCAACAGGGGAGCAATCAGCCCCAGCATTTT
CASSQQGSNQPQHF
>18|TRBJ2-7|TRBV6-1|TRBD2|once
TGTGCCAGCAGTAAAGGGGCGACCGGGACTAGCGGGAGAAGAGAGCAGTACTTC
CASSKGATGTSGRREQYF
>12|TRBJ1-5|TRBV10-3|TRBD1|NA
TGTGCTGCAGGGGGGAGCAATCAGCCCCAGCATTTT
CAAGGSNQPQHF
>17|TRBJ2-4|TRBV5-4|TRBD2|NA
TGTGCCAGCAGCTTGAGTAAGAGCGGGAGGGCCGGAAACATTCAGTACTTC
CASSLSKSGRAGNIQYF
>16|TRBJ1-4|TRBV27|NA|NA
TGTGCCAGCAGGCGACACCCGGTCGCGGGTAATGAAAAACTGTTTTTT
CASRRHPVAGNEKLFF
>15|TRBJ2-7|TRBV18|TRBD1|NA
TGTGCCAGCTCAGGAGGGACAGGGGGCTTCTACGAGCAGTACTTC
CASSGGTGGFYEQYF
>15|TRBJ1-5|TRBV28|NA|NA
TGTGCCAGCAGTTTAACAGATTTAAGCAATCAGCCCCAGCATTTT
CASSLTDLSNQPQHF
>17|TRBJ2-1|TRBV3-1/TRBV3-2|TRBD2|NA
TGTGCCAGCAGCCAAGAAATAGCGGGAGTCAAGGACAATGAGCAGTTCTTC
CASSQEIAGVKDNEQFF
>16|TRBJ2-3|TRBV6-5|NA|NA
TGTGCCAGCAGTTACGTCGGGTCGGCGCGAACAGATACGCAGTATTTT
CASSYVGSARTDTQYF
>14|TRBJ1-5|TRBV5-1|NA|NA
TGCGCCAGCAGCTTGGGGGGCAGCAATCAGCCCCAGCATTTT
CASSLGGSNQPQHF
>13|TRBJ2-2|TRBV9|NA|NA
TGTGCCAGCAGCACCCTAGCGCCCGGGGAGCTGTTTTTT
CASSTLAPGELFF
>16|TRBJ1-3|TRBV9|NA|NA
TGTGCCAGCAGCGTAGCCGCCCAGCGCTCTGGAAACACCATATATTTT
CASSVAAQRSGNTIYF
>20|TRBJ2-7|TRBV4-1|TRBD2|NA
TGCGCCAGCAGCCAGGCCCCTTGGGAGGGCTTCGCCCGAACCAACTACGAGCAGTACTTC
CASSQAPWEGFARTNYEQYF
>16|TRBJ2-4|TRBV5-5|NA|NA
TGTGCCAGCAGCTTCGGGGGATCACTAGCCAAAAACATTCAGTACTTC
CASSFGGSLAKNIQYF
>15|TRBJ2-7|TRBV7-7|NA|NA
TGTGCTAGCAGCTTAGCGCTAGAAGGGGGCTACGAGCAGTACTTC
CASSLALEGGYEQYF
>21|TRBJ2-1|TRBV6-6|TRBD1|NA
TGTGCCAGCAGCCGGACAGGGGGATCCCTTCTGGCGGAGTACTCCTACAATGAGCAGTTCTTC
CASSRTGGSLLAEYSYNEQFF
>15|TRBJ1-1|TRBV6-2/TRBV6-3|TRBD1|NA
TGTGCCAGCAGTTACTCCCGACAGGGTCAGACTGAAGCTTTCTTT
CASSYSRQGQTEAFF
>14|TRBJ2-1|TRBV19|TRBD2|NA
TGTGCCAGTAGTACAGCGGGAGGGATTGATGAGCAGTTCTTC
CASSTAGGIDEQFF
>14|TRBJ1-1|TRBV5-1|NA|NA
TGCGCCAGCAGCCTGAACTACCTGAACACTGAAGCTTTCTTT
CASSLNYLNTEAFF
>16|TRBJ2-1|TRBV5-6|TRBD1|NA
TGTGCCAGCAGCCCATCCGGACAGGACACCTACAATGAGCAGTTCTTC
CASSPSGQDTYNEQFF
>15|TRBJ2-7|TRBV7-8|TRBD2|NA
TGTGCCAGCAGCTTAAGTGGGACTAGCGGGTACGAGCAGTACTTC
CASSLSGTSGYEQYF
>15|TRBJ1-6|TRBV11-2|TRBD1|NA
TGTGCCAGCAGCTTCGCCGGGACAGGGGGTAGGTCCCTCCACTTT
CASSFAGTGGRSLHF
>15|TRBJ2-7|TRBV27|TRBD1|NA
TGTGCCAGCGGCATTCTCCGGGACAGGGTTTACGAGCAGTACTTC
CASGILRDRVYEQYF
>15|TRBJ2-2|TRBV28|TRBD2|NA
TGTGCCAGCTTGAGGACTAGCGGGAGATCCGGGGAGCTGTTTTTT
CASLRTSGRSGELFF
>15|TRBJ1-6|TRBV4-1|NA|NA
TGCGCCAGCAGCCTAATACGGGGTCACCTATCACCCCTCCACTTT
CASSLIRGHLSPLHF
>13|TRBJ1-1|TRBV5-1|NA|NA
TGCGCCAGCAGAGAGGGCGGGAACACTGAAGCTTTCTTT
CASREGGNTEAFF
>14|TRBJ1-1|TRBV28|NA|NA
TGTGCCACCTTGCGTGGGGGGAGTCACACTGAAGCTTTCTTT
CATLRGGSHTEAFF
>15|TRBJ1-1|TRBV5-1|NA|NA
TGCGCCAGCAGCTTGGAGGGGGTGCGGAACACTGAAGCTTTCTTT
CASSLEGVRNTEAFF